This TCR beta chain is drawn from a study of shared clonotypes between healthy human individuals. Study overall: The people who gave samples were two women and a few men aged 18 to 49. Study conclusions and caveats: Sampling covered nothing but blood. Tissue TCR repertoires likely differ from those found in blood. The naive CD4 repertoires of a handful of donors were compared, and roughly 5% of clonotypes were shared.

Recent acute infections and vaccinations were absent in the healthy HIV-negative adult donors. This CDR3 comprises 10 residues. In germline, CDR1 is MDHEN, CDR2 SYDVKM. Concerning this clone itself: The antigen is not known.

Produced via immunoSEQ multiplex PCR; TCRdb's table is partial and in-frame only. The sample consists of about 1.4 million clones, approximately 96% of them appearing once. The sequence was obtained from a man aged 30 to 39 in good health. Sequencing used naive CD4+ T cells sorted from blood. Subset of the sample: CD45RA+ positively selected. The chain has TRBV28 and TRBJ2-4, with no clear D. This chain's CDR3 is CALDRVFQYF. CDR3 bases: TGTGCGTTAGATAGGGTCTTTCAGTACTTC.